This TCR beta chain appears in the sequencing data of a study of T cell repertoires in cytomegalovirus infection. This CDR3 comprises 13 residues. V gave up 5 bases and J gave up 6 bases, with 13 bases separating them. In germline, CDR1 is MNHEY, CDR2 SVGAGI. The table lists this clonotype with a few counts. What it recognizes is unknown. TCRdb passed the reads through MiXCR, listing each CDR3 protein once. The table shows about 890,000 distinct CDR3 sequences, with 31% occurring only once. The rearrangement uses TRBV6-5 and TRBJ1-1; D may be TRBD1 (6 bases). This sequence originates from a human donor in good health (CMV status not recorded). Some clones in this sample may be carry-over from other donors' samples. Specimen: cultured CD8+ T cells from PBMCs, collected from culture after CMV antigen stimulation. The CDR3 DNA sequence: TGTGCCAGCAGTCAGCAGGGGCAAGCTGAAGCTTTCTTT. Translating it yields CASSQQGQAEAFF.